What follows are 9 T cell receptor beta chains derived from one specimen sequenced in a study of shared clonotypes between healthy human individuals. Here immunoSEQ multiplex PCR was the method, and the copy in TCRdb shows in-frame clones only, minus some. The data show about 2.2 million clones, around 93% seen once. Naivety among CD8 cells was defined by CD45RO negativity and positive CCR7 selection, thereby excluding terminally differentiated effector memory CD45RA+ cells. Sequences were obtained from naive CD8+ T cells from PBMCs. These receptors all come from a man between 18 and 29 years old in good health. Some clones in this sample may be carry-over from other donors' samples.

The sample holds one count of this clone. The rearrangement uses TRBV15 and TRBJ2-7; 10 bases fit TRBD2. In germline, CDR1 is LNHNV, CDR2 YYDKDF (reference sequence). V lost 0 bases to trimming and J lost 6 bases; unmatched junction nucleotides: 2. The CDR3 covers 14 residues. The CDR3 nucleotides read TGTGCCACCAGCAGAGACGCTAGCGGGAGCGAGCAGTACTTC. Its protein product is CATSRDASGSEQYF.

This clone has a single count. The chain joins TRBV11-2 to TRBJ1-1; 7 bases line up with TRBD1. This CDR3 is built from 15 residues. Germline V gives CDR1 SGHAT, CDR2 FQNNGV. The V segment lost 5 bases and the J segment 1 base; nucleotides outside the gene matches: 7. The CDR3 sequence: CASSDWTGWNTEAFF. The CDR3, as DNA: TGTGCCAGCAGCGACTGGACAGGTTGGAACACTGAAGCTTTCTTT.

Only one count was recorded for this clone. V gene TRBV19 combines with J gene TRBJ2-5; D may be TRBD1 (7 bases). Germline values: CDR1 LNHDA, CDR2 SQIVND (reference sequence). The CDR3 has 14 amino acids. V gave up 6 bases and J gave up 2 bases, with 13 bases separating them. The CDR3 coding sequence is TGTGCCAGTAGCCTCGGGGGACAGCAAGAGACCCAGTACTTC. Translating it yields CASSLGGQQETQYF.

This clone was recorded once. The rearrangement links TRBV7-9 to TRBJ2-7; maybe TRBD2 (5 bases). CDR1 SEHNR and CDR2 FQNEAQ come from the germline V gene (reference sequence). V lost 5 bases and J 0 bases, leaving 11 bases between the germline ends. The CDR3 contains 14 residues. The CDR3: CASSVDGSSYEQYF. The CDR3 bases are TGTGCCAGCAGCGTGGATGGGAGCTCCTACGAGCAGTACTTC.

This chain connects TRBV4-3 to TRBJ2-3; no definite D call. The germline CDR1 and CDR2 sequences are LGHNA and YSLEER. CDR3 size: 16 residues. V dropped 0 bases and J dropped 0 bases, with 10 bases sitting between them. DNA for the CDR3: TGCGCCAGCAGCCAAGATCTAAGGTATAGCACAGATACGCAGTATTTT. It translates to CASSQDLRYSTDTQYF.

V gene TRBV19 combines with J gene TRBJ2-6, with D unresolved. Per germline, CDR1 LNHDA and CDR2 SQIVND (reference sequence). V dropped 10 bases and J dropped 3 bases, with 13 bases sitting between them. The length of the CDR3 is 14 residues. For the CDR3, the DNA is TGTGCCACTACGTCTGACTTTGGGGCCAACGTCCTGACTTTC. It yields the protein CATTSDFGANVLTF. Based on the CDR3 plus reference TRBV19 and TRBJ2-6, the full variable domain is DGGITQSPKYLFRKEGQNVTLSCEQNLNHDAMYWYRQDPGQGLRLIYYSQIVNDFQKGDIAEGYSVSREKKESFPLTVTSAQKNPTAFYLCATTSDFGANVLTFGAGSRLTVL.

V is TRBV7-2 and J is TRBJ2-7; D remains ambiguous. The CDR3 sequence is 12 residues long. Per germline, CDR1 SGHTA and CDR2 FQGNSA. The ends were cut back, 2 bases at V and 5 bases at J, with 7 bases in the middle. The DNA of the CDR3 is TGTGCCAGCAGCTTACACCGCGACGAGCAGTACTTC. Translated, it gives CASSLHRDEQYF.

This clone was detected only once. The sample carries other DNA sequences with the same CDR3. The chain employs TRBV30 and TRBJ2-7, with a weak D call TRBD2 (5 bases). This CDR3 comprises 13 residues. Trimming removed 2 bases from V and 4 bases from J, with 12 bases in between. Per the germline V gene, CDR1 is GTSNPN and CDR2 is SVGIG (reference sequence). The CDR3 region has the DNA TGTGCCTGGAGTCTCGCGGGCGGGTACGAGCAGTACTTC. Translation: CAWSLAGGYEQYF.

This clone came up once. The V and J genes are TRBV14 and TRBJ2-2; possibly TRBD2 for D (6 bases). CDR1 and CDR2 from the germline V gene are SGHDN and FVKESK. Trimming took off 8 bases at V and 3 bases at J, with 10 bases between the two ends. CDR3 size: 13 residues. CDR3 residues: CASGRRYTGELFF. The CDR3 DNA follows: TGTGCCAGCGGGAGGCGATACACCGGGGAGCTGTTTTTT.